Listed below are T cell receptor beta chains from one sample, sequenced in a study of T cell repertoires in cytomegalovirus infection. TCRdb itself ran the reads through MiXCR, one entry per CDR3 protein. The data hold fewer than 550,000 distinct CDR3 sequences, with 10% to 12% observed a single time. Material for sequencing was PBMCs. Receptors were obtained from a human donor in good health (CMV status not recorded). Some clones in this sample may be carry-over from other donors' samples. CDR3s include the opening cysteine and the closing phenylalanine or tryptophan. Fields, in order: D gene, clone size, V gene, J gene, CDR3 protein, CDR3 DNA. A D gene is named only where the DNA matches it firmly. Clone size is not always given. Where it is, it says once, few, many or a class for expanded clones.

>TRBD1|many|TRBV7-8|TRBJ2-2
CASSAGGDGELFF
TGTGCCAGCAGCGCAGGGGGCGATGGGGAGCTGTTTTTT
>NA|NA|TRBV7-8|TRBJ1-1
CASSLGGLSGEAFF
TGTGCCAGCAGCTTAGGGGGACTGTCAGGGGAAGCTTTCTTT
>NA|NA|TRBV29-1|TRBJ2-3
CSVESYLVDTQYF
TGCAGCGTTGAGAGTTATCTCGTGGATACGCAGTATTTT
>TRBD2|NA|TRBV19|TRBJ2-2
CASSILAGVETGELFF
TGTGCCAGTAGTATACTAGCGGGAGTAGAGACCGGGGAGCTGTTTTTT
>NA|NA|TRBV5-1|TRBJ1-2
CASSRQDGNYGYTF
TGCGCCAGCAGCAGACAGGACGGGAACTATGGCTACACCTTC
>NA|many|TRBV29-1|TRBJ1-4
CSVAKDEKLFF
TGCAGCGTTGCAAAGGACGAAAAACTGTTTTTT
>TRBD2|many|TRBV7-8|TRBJ2-3
CASSLELAESTDTQYF
TGTGCCAGCAGCTTAGAGCTAGCGGAGAGCACAGATACGCAGTATTTT
>NA|many|TRBV12-5|TRBJ2-3
CASGSVLQKITDTQYF
TGTGCTAGTGGTTCTGTCCTCCAAAAAATCACAGATACGCAGTATTTT
>NA|many|TRBV7-9|TRBJ2-1
CASSSQVSSYNEQFF
TGTGCCAGCAGCTCACAGGTCAGCTCCTACAATGAGCAGTTCTTC
>NA|few|TRBV28|TRBJ1-5
CASRLLQNQPQHF
TGTGCCAGCAGGTTACTCCAGAATCAGCCCCAGCATTTT
>NA|many|TRBV27|TRBJ2-1
CASSLSNAGYNEQFF
TGTGCCAGCAGTTTATCGAATGCGGGGTACAATGAGCAGTTCTTC
>NA|many|TRBV2|TRBJ1-2
CASSEDQGRGYTF
TGTGCCAGCAGTGAAGATCAGGGCCGCGGCTACACCTTC
>NA|NA|TRBV6-5|TRBJ2-1
CASSFTESYNEQFF
TGTGCCAGCAGTTTCACAGAATCTTACAATGAGCAGTTCTTC
>NA|many|TRBV7-2|TRBJ2-1
CASSFRGSSNEQFF
TGTGCCAGCAGCTTTAGGGGGAGCTCCAATGAGCAGTTCTTC
>NA|few|TRBV28|TRBJ2-2
CASSLRLRGGGELFF
TGTGCCAGCAGTTTACGTCTAAGGGGAGGCGGGGAGCTGTTTTTT
>NA|many|TRBV6-5|TRBJ2-2
CASSYSRANTGELFF
TGTGCCAGCAGTTACTCAAGGGCCAACACCGGGGAGCTGTTTTTT
>NA|many|TRBV28|TRBJ1-5
CASSSISSNQPQHF
TGTGCCAGCAGTTCGATCTCTAGCAATCAGCCCCAGCATTTT
>NA|many|TRBV5-1|TRBJ2-2
CASSFWGVDTGELFF
TGCGCCAGCAGCTTCTGGGGCGTGGACACCGGGGAGCTGTTTTTT
>NA|NA|TRBV11-2|TRBJ2-2
CASSRTGLVTGELFF
TGTGCCAGCAGCCGGACAGGACTAGTCACCGGGGAGCTGTTTTTT
>NA|few|TRBV14|TRBJ1-1
CASSRRTDYLNTEAFF
TGTGCCAGCAGCCGGAGGACAGACTATCTGAACACTGAAGCTTTCTTT
>TRBD2|once|TRBV19|TRBJ2-7
CASSPTSGRESSYEQYF
TGTGCCAGTAGTCCGACTAGCGGGAGGGAGAGCTCCTACGAGCAGTACTTC
>NA|many|TRBV7-6|TRBJ1-2
CASSSLGGGYTF
TGTGCCAGCAGCTCCCTCGGGGGTGGCTACACCTTC
>TRBD2|many|TRBV11-2|TRBJ2-3
CASSFSTSGSGASTDTQYF
TGTGCCAGCAGCTTTAGCACTAGCGGGAGCGGGGCTAGCACAGATACGCAGTATTTT
>NA|many|TRBV6-5|TRBJ1-4
CASSRTESNEKLFF
TGTGCCAGCAGCCGCACAGAGTCTAATGAAAAACTGTTTTTT
>NA|many|TRBV7-2|TRBJ2-1
CASSPTWTGYNEQFF
TGTGCCAGCAGCCCAACCTGGACGGGCTACAATGAGCAGTTCTTC
>NA|many|TRBV7-8|TRBJ1-1
CASSLGDGRTKEAFF
TGTGCCAGCAGCTTAGGGGACGGACGAACGAAAGAAGCTTTCTTT
>NA|few|TRBV28|TRBJ2-7
CASSPPGRSTYEQYF
TGTGCCAGCAGTCCCCCGGGGCGGTCGACCTACGAGCAGTACTTC
>NA|few|TRBV6-1|TRBJ2-5
CASSELQQETQYF
TGTGCCAGCAGTGAGTTACAGCAAGAGACCCAGTACTTC
>NA|many|TRBV20-1|TRBJ2-1
CSASGSGYNEQFF
TGCAGTGCATCGGGAAGCGGGTACAATGAGCAGTTCTTC
>NA|many|TRBV7-8|TRBJ1-4
CASSQLPRPGAGGEKLFF
TGTGCCAGCAGCCAACTTCCCCGTCCTGGGGCTGGGGGTGAAAAACTGTTTTTT
>NA|few|TRBV29-1|TRBJ2-1
CSVEWRGRGSSYNEQFF
TGCAGCGTTGAATGGAGGGGCCGAGGGAGCTCCTACAATGAGCAGTTCTTC
>TRBD1|many|TRBV7-9|TRBJ1-2
CASSPFRGQGPNGYTF
TGTGCCAGCAGCCCATTCAGAGGACAGGGGCCGAATGGCTACACCTTC
>TRBD2|few|TRBV5-1|TRBJ2-1
CASSLNLAGYNEQFF
TGCGCCAGCAGCTTGAATCTAGCGGGTTACAATGAGCAGTTCTTC
>NA|NA|TRBV12-3/TRBV12-4|TRBJ1-1
CASSRTGGASTEAFF
TGTGCCAGCAGCCGAACGGGGGGGGCGAGTACTGAAGCTTTCTTT
>TRBD1|NA|TRBV24-1|TRBJ2-5
CATSDLRDRGDQETQYF
TGTGCCACCAGTGATTTGAGGGACAGGGGTGACCAAGAGACCCAGTACTTC
>NA|NA|TRBV20-1|TRBJ2-3
CSARDIGLLSGADTQYF
TGCAGTGCTAGAGATATAGGGCTACTCAGTGGTGCAGATACGCAGTATTTT
>NA|NA|TRBV29-1|TRBJ2-2
CSAQPGIGTGELFF
TGCAGCGCCCAACCAGGAATAGGCACCGGGGAGCTGTTTTTT
>NA|many|TRBV28|TRBJ2-2
CASRPPTGELFF
TGTGCCAGCCGCCCTCCCACCGGGGAGCTGTTTTTT
>NA|once|TRBV15|TRBJ2-3
CATSRALEYF
TGTGCCACCAGCAGGGCCCTCGAGTATTTT
>NA|NA|TRBV2|TRBJ1-1
CASSPTAPHWATEAFF
TGTGCCAGCAGTCCCACGGCACCTCATTGGGCCACTGAAGCTTTCTTT
>NA|few|TRBV4-1|TRBJ2-3
CASSQDAGTDTQYF
TGCGCCAGCAGCCAAGATGCCGGCACAGATACGCAGTATTTT
>NA|NA|TRBV30|TRBJ2-3
CAWSTSPAQYF
TGTGCCTGGAGTACCTCGCCGGCGCAGTATTTT
>TRBD2|many|TRBV20-1|TRBJ2-3
CSADSGSTDTQYF
TGCAGTGCTGATAGCGGGAGCACAGATACGCAGTATTTT
>NA|many|TRBV7-3|TRBJ2-3
CASSLNYLDTQYF
TGTGCCAGCAGCTTAAACTACCTTGATACGCAGTATTTT
>TRBD1|NA|TRBV7-3|TRBJ2-2
CASSFDRGFTGELFF
TGTGCCAGCAGCTTCGACAGGGGCTTCACCGGGGAGCTGTTTTTT
>NA|many|TRBV11-1|TRBJ2-2
CASGQTNTGELFF
TGTGCCAGCGGGCAGACCAACACCGGGGAGCTGTTTTTT
>NA|many|TRBV6-1|TRBJ2-1
CASSEEGVYNEQFF
TGTGCCAGCAGTGAGGAGGGGGTCTACAATGAGCAGTTCTTC
>NA|many|TRBV7-2|TRBJ2-3
CASSLASTRSADTQYF
TGTGCCAGCAGCTTAGCCAGCACGAGATCGGCAGATACGCAGTATTTT
>TRBD2|many|TRBV10-3|TRBJ2-1
CATKPGGGNEQFF
TGTGCCACCAAACCCGGGGGGGGGAATGAGCAGTTCTTC
>NA|many|TRBV5-4|TRBJ2-3
CASSFGPGGTDTQYF
TGTGCCAGCAGCTTTGGCCCGGGGGGCACAGATACGCAGTATTTT
>NA|NA|TRBV11-2|TRBJ2-3
CASSLVPVDTQYF
TGTGCCAGCAGCTTAGTACCGGTAGATACGCAGTATTTT
>NA|NA|TRBV10-2|TRBJ1-2
CASSDDYGYTF
TGCGCCAGCAGTGATGACTATGGCTACACCTTC
>TRBD2|few|TRBV23-1|TRBJ2-5
CASSQRAGESQETQYF
TGCGCCAGCAGTCAAAGGGCGGGAGAATCCCAAGAGACCCAGTACTTC